One T cell receptor beta chain is described in this entry. This sample stems from a study of shared clonotypes between healthy human individuals. The assay was immunoSEQ multiplex PCR, and TCRdb's table has in-frame clones only and misses some. The sample consists of 650,000 to 800,000 clones, 55% to 80% of them appearing once. Trimming shortened V by 9 bases and J by 0 bases, and 9 bases separated the two germline ends. Germline CDR1 ENHRY, CDR2 SYGVKD. This CDR3 spans 13 amino acids. The receptor's source is a woman in her twenties or thirties in good health. Sequenced input: memory CD4+ T cells sorted from blood. The subset here: CD45RA-negative fraction. This rearrangement joins TRBV10-3 to TRBJ1-5; no reliable D call. The CDR3 here is CAISSNSNQPQHF. The DNA of the CDR3 is TGTGCCATAAGTAGTAATAGCAATCAGCCCCAGCATTTT.